This T cell receptor (beta chain) appears in the sequencing data of a study of CD8 T cells in ankylosing spondylitis. This clonotype was observed at least ten times. Its antigen is currently unknown. Construction of TCR beta libraries was performed using quantitative 5'-RACE with molecular barcodes. TCRdb fed the 5' RACE reads into MiXCR, producing one record per CDR3 protein. The profile shows about 140,000 distinct CDR3 sequences, roughly 8.4% of them singletons. This CDR3 has 15 amino acids. Germline trimming cut 5 bases from V and 0 bases from J; bases unmatched to any gene: 3. Germline CDR1 reads MGHRA; CDR2 reads YSYEKL. Broader study findings: Matched ankylosing spondylitis synovial fluid reportedly showed significant enrichment of disease-linked clones. Disease-linked clones, CD8+, were relatively rare in peripheral blood. Among TCR beta sequences, a motif of eight or nine highly homologous variants appeared characteristic of ankylosing spondylitis blood.

This receptor was identified in a male donor with ankylosing spondylitis. Sequencing was carried out using synovial fluid, either unsorted or a sorted T cell fraction (not recorded which). The chain joins TRBV4-1 to TRBJ2-2; 7 bases fit TRBD1. The CDR3 loop reads CASSSRGSNTGELFF. The CDR3 DNA sequence: TGCGCCAGCAGCTCCAGGGGGTCGAACACCGGGGAGCTGTTTTTT.